This is a list of T cell receptor beta chains from one sample in a study of immune reconstitution after stem cell transplant in scleroderma. Via MiXCR, TCRdb re-called the RT-PCR reads, giving one row per CDR3 protein. The data hold around 1,500 distinct CDR3 sequences, with less than 9.5% observed a single time. Collection of the sample occurred before or after autologous hematopoietic stem cell transplantation (not recorded which). These receptors came from a female donor with systemic sclerosis. CDR3s include the opening cysteine and the closing phenylalanine or tryptophan. Fields, in order: J gene, D gene, V gene, clone size, CDR3 length, CDR3 protein, CDR3 DNA. A D gene is named only where the DNA matches it firmly. The listing skips clone size in some rows; elsewhere it reads once, few, many or a size class.

TRBJ1-2 NA TRBV27 many 13 CASSWNSNYGYTF TGTGCCAGCAGTTGGAATTCGAACTATGGCTACACCTTC
TRBJ2-3 TRBD2 TRBV7-2 NA 15 CASSPKRGYTDTQYF TGTGCCAGCAGCCCTAAGCGGGGGTACACAGATACGCAGTATTTT
TRBJ1-6 NA TRBV5-6 medium-sized 13 CASSWGENSPLHF TGTGCCAGCAGCTGGGGAGAAAATTCACCCCTCCACTTT
TRBJ2-7 NA TRBV6-6 NA 14 CASIHSRELGEQYF TGTGCCAGCATTCATTCACGGGAGCTAGGCGAGCAGTACTTC
TRBJ2-1 TRBD2 TRBV6-5 few 17 CASSYGTSGSLPNEQFF TGTGCCAGCAGTTACGGGACTAGCGGGAGTCTACCCAATGAGCAGTTCTTC
TRBJ2-2 TRBD1 TRBV7-3 few 16 CASSFTGTGNTGELFF TGTGCCAGCAGCTTTACCGGGACAGGAAACACCGGGGAGCTGTTTTTT
TRBJ2-1 NA TRBV7-9 NA 14 CASSRGAWGGEQFF TGTGCCAGCAGCCGCGGCGCCTGGGGTGGGGAGCAGTTCTTC
TRBJ2-5 NA TRBV30 NA 16 CAWTTFPLAGWETQYF TGTGCCTGGACCACCTTCCCGCTAGCTGGTTGGGAGACCCAGTACTTC
TRBJ2-1 NA TRBV7-2 few 16 CASSLTRTSLGDEQFF TGTGCCAGCAGCTTAACGCGAACCTCGTTAGGGGATGAGCAGTTCTTC
TRBJ2-7 NA TRBV5-6 medium-sized 13 CASSNPNPYEQYF TGTGCCAGCAGTAACCCTAACCCCTACGAGCAGTACTTC
TRBJ2-3 NA TRBV7-2 NA 15 CASSLKQSSTDTQYF TGTGCCAGCAGCTTAAAACAGAGTAGCACAGATACGCAGTATTTT
TRBJ2-3 NA TRBV29-1 medium-sized 14 CSVEFGEGTDTQYF TGCAGCGTTGAATTTGGTGAGGGCACAGATACGCAGTATTTT
TRBJ1-1 TRBD1 TRBV29-1 medium-sized 12 CSVRTGEGEAFF TGCAGCGTCCGGACAGGTGAAGGTGAAGCTTTCTTT
TRBJ1-2 TRBD1 TRBV20-1 medium-sized 13 CSPGQGADYGYTF TGCAGTCCCGGACAGGGGGCTGACTATGGCTACACCTTC
TRBJ2-5 TRBD1 TRBV4-3 large 16 CASSQDGTGSQETQYF TGCGCCAGCAGCCAAGACGGGACAGGGAGTCAAGAGACCCAGTACTTC
TRBJ2-1 TRBD2 TRBV20-1 medium-sized 15 CSARVASGGDHEQFF TGCAGTGCTAGAGTTGCTAGCGGGGGGGACCATGAGCAGTTCTTC
TRBJ2-5 NA TRBV20-1 medium-sized 11 CSARPVETQYF TGCAGTGCGAGACCAGTGGAGACCCAGTACTTC
TRBJ2-7 TRBD1 TRBV20-1 medium-sized 12 CSAGTGNYEQYF TGCAGTGCTGGGACAGGGAACTACGAGCAGTACTTC
TRBJ1-2 NA TRBV6-1 NA 17 CASSDHIWEKINYGYTF TGTGCCAGCAGTGATCATATCTGGGAGAAGATTAACTATGGCTACACCTTC
TRBJ1-1 NA TRBV20-1 few 13 CSARRQMNTEAFF TGCAGTGCCAGACGGCAAATGAACACTGAAGCTTTCTTT
TRBJ1-4 NA TRBV30 many 13 CASSGTSNEKLFF TGTGCCTCTTCCGGGACAAGTAATGAAAAACTGTTTTTT
TRBJ2-3 TRBD1 TRBV7-3 few 15 CASSLTGQNTDTQYF TGTGCCAGCAGCTTAACGGGACAGAACACAGATACGCAGTATTTT
TRBJ1-2 NA TRBV5-6 few 13 CASLRGGYYGYTF TGTGCCAGCCTTCGGGGGGGTTACTATGGCTACACCTTC
TRBJ2-7 TRBD1 TRBV5-1 large 15 CASSWAGTGADEQYF TGCGCCAGCAGCTGGGCCGGGACAGGGGCCGACGAGCAGTACTTC